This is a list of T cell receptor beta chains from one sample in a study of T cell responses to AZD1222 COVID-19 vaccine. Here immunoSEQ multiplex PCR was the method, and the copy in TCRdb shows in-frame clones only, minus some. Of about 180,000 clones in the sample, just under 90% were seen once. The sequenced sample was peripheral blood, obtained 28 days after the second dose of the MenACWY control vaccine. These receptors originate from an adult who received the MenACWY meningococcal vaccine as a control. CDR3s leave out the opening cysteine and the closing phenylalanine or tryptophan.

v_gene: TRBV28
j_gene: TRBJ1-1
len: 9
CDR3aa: ASTLSTEAF

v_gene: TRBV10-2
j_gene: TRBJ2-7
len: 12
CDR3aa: ASSRQGGAYEQY

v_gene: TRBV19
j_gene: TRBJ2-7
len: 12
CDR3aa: ASSAQGLSYEQY

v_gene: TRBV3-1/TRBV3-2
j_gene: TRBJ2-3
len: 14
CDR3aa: ASSQSWTSGRDTQY

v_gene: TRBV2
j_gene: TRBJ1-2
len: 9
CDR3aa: ASRDRDGYT

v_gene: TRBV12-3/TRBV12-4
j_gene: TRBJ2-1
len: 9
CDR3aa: ASILNNEQF

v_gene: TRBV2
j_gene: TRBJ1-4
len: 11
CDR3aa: ASTSVLNEKLF

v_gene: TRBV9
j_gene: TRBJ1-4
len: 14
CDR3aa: ASSVGVGGLDEKLF

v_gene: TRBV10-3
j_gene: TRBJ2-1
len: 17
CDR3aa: AISPIGSGRAARYNEQF

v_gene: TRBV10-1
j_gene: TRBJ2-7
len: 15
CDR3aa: ASSESRGGTGFSEQY

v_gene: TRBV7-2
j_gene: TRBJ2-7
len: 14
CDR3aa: ASSLGNLAPGGEQY

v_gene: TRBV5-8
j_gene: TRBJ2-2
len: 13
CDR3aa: ASSTRLGYTGELF

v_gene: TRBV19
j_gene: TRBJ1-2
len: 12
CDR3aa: ASSLQGQLYGYT

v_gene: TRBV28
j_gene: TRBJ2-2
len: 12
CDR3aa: ASSFGARAGELF

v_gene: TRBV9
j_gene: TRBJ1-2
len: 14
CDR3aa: ASSVQGNGIFGGYT

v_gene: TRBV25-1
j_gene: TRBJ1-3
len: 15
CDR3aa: ASSEFGGGKAGNTIY

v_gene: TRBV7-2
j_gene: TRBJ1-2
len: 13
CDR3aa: ASSLLGGPNYGYT

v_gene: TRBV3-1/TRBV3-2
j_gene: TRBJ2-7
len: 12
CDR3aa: ASSHRESVYEQY

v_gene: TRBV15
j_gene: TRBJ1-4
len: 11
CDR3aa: ATRQGIGEKLF

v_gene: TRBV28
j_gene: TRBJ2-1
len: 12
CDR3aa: ASRFPSSYNEQF

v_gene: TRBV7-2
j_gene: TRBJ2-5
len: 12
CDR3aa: ASSSGQGRETQY

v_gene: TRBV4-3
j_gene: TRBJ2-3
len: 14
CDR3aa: ASSVQLAGLTDTQY

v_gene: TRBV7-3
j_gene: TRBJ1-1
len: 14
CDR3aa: ASSPDLTGRNTEAF

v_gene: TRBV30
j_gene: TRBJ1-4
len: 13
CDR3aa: AWSAWGLANEKLF

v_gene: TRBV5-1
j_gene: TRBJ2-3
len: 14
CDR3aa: ASSLDRTGGSDTQY

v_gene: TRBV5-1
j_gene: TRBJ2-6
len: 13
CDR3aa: ASSGPVSGANVLT

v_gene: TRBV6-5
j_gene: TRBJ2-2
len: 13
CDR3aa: ASSYDYEDTGELF

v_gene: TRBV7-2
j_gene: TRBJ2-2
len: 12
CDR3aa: ASSFMRDTGELF

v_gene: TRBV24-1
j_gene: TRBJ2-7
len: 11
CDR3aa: ATSEGGAYEQY

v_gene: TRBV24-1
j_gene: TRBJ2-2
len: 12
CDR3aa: ATSATGTPGELF

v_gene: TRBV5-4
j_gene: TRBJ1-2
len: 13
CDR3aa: ASRKRGRFPYGYT

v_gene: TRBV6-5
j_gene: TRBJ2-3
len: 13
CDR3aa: ASRLSSISSDTQY

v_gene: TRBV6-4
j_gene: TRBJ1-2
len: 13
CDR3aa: ASSGDSTGATGYT

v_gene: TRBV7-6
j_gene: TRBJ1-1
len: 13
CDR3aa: ASSARQDPNTEAF

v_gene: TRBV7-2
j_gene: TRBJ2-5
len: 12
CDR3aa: ASTLGAAKETQY

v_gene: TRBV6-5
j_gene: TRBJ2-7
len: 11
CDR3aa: ASSAGTPGEQY

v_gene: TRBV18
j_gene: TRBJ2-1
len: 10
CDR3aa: ASSPGNREQF

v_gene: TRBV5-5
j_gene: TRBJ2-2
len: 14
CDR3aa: ASSFGSQANTGELF

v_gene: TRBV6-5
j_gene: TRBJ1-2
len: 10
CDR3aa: ASIGRLYGYT

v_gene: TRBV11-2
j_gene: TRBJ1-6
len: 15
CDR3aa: ASSLVSGGAYNSPLH

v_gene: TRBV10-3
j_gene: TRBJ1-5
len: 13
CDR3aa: AAGDVGAGNQPQH

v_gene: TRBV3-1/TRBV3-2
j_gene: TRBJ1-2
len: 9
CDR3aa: ASSHSEGYT

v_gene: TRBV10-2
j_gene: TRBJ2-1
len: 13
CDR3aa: ASTTGLAEINEQF

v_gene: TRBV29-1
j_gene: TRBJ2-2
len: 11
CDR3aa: SVEAQITGELF

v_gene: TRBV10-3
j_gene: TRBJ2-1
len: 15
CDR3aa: AISAHERLAGGNEQF